This T cell receptor (beta chain) was found in a study of blood T cell repertoires in COVID-19 (dated by TCRdb to about 2020). Concerning the study at large: Collaborator samples came from the United States, Italy and Spain and covered acute and convalescent phases of COVID-19. Samples came from the ongoing ImmuneRACE study (first 160 participants) plus 1,254 subjects from 6 global collaborators. Where HLA class I and class II types were available, the types were taken from metadata supplied by the sample provider, not from assay-based typing. Sample metadata almost always included a de-identified subject ID, COVID-19 status, age in years and sex. The material from the prospective study consisted of cDNA or gDNA derived from T cells, B-cell-depleted T cells, or PBMCs. The repertoires were released in a freely available public database intended as a resource for research on the immune response to SARS-CoV-2. Deeply sampled blood TCRbeta repertoires from subjects exposed to, actively infected with, or recovered from COVID-19 were included in the dataset.

TCRbeta CDR3 regions were amplified from genomic DNA by means of the immunoSEQ Assay, a bias-controlled multiplex PCR. The study's own analysis went as follows. Nucleated cell counts per sample were estimated from amplification of reference gene primers within the assay. To quantify the absolute abundance of each unique TCRbeta CDR3 rearrangement, sequence reads were collapsed and filtered. Productive Simpson clonality was computed per sample as the square root of Simpson's diversity index over productive rearrangements. The table was pulled from immuneACCESS by TCRdb, which kept in-frame rearrangements only. Such tables lose some clones; where checked, under half of the loss comes from unresolved V genes, and the rest has no known cause. That table supplies the V and J calls and clone size; D and trimming were determined from the DNA. Within this sample are 380,000 or so clones, with 70% to 90% of them counted one time only. Approximately 2.1% of the sample comes from the top ten.

In the prospective study, participants were 18 to 89 years old, resided in under 30 geographic areas of the United States, and were enrolled through a virtual design. In the prospective study, participants were assigned to cohorts based on the clinical history participants reported in a screening survey and a study questionnaire. In the prospective study, whole blood, serum and a nasopharyngeal or oropharyngeal swab were collected from each participant by mobile phlebotomists. Prospective study participants could optionally give additional blood draws and questionnaires over an approximately two-month period. Before DNA extraction, blood samples from the prospective study were shipped at room temperature or frozen. Worth noting for this clone: This receptor's antigen is unknown. No much larger clonotype is one base removed from it; base qualities were not supplied.

Points the paper makes about the study in general: The amount of clinical and demographic metadata varied by source and participant and was provided uncurated.

CDR1 SGHRS and CDR2 YFSETQ were looked up in the germline V gene. V lost 0 bases and J lost 4 bases; the stretch between them is 16 bases long. Measured from the cysteine to the phenylalanine, the CDR3 is 16 residues long. Just the 48-base CDR3 DNA is kept, in frame starting at base 1. The sequence links TRBV5-1 to TRBJ1-2, with the D gene not clear enough to name. The receptor comes from a woman aged 40 to 50 with acute COVID-19. The sequenced material came from PBMCs or T cells enriched from blood (not recorded which). CDR3 region: CASSLENEPLGYGYTF. The nucleotides read TGCGCCAGCAGCTTGGAAAACGAGCCCCTAGGCTATGGCTACACCTTC.